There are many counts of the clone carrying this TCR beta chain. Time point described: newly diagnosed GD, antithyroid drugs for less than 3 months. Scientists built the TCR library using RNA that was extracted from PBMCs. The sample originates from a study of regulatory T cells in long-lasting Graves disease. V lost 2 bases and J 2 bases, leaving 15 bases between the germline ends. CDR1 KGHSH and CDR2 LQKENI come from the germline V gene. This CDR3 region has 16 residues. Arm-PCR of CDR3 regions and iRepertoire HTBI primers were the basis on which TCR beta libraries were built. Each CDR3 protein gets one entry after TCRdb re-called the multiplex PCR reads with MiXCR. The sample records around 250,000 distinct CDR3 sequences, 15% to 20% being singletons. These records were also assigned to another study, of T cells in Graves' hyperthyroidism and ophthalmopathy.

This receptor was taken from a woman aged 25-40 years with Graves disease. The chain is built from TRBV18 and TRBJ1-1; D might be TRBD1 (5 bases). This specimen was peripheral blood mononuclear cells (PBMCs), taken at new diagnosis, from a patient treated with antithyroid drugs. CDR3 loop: CASSPWGIQKNTEAFF. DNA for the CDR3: TGTGCCAGCTCACCATGGGGGATCCAGAAAAACACTGAAGCTTTCTTT.